Presented here are 8 T cell receptor beta chains from one specimen sequenced in a study of blood T cell repertoires in COVID-19. Produced via immunoSEQ multiplex PCR; TCRdb's table is partial and in-frame only. The sample comprises more than 350,000 clones, around nine tenths of which are singletons, and 1.4% rests with the top ten. Sequenced input: PBMCs or T cells enriched from blood (not recorded which). These TCRs come from a woman aged 18-29 years who had been exposed to COVID-19.

The V call is TRBV4-1, the J call TRBJ2-7, with 7 positions matching TRBD2. This CDR3 comprises 19 residues. Germline V gives CDR1 MGHRA, CDR2 YSYEKL. Trimming took 0 bases from V and 4 from J; bases not matched to a gene: 18. The CDR3 is CASSQDRVPAGIGTYEQYF. CDR3 bases: TGCGCCAGCAGCCAAGATAGGGTTCCAGCGGGAATAGGGACTTACGAGCAGTACTTC.

The CDR3 sequence: CASSHGEAVLAGYEQYF. The DNA for the CDR3 is TGCGCCAGCAGCCATGGGGAAGCGGTACTAGCGGGGTACGAGCAGTACTTC. The chain recombines TRBV4-1 with TRBJ2-7, with 10 bases lining up with TRBD2. There are 17 residues in the CDR3. J gave up 4 bases and V 3 bases, and 12 bases lay outside the gene matches. Looked up from germline, CDR1 is MGHRA and CDR2 is YSYEKL.

This clone appeared a few times. The J gene is TRBJ2-7, the V gene TRBV27, with D possibly TRBD1 on 5 matching bases. Deletions cut 3 bases from V and 7 bases from J, with 13 bases between. Germline CDR1 is MNHEY and CDR2 is SMNVEV (reference sequence). The CDR3 has 13 amino acids. CDR3 sequence reads: CASSLLQGGEQYF. CDR3 nucleotide sequence: TGTGCCAGCAGTTTGTTGCAGGGTGGGGAGCAGTACTTC.

V gene TRBV15 combines with J gene TRBJ1-2; the match to TRBD1 covers 7 bases. This CDR3 comprises 15 residues. Looked up from germline, CDR1 is LNHNV and CDR2 is YYDKDF (reference sequence). V dropped 1 base and J dropped 7; count of bases not matched to a gene: 9. CDR3 residues: CATSRGEGGGGGYTF. The CDR3 nucleotides are TGTGCCACCAGCAGAGGGGAAGGGGGCGGAGGTGGCTACACCTTC.

This clone has a single count. The V gene is TRBV4-3, the J gene TRBJ1-2; TRBD1 matches 8 bases. V shed 0 bases, J shed 0 bases, and the junction held 15 bases outside the gene matches. Germline loops: CDR1 LGHNA, CDR2 YSLEER. CDR3 size: 20 residues. CDR3 DNA: TGCGCCAGCAGCCAAGATCGGGGTTTAGGTGACAGGGGAGCTAACTATGGCTACACCTTC. Amino acid sequence: CASSQDRGLGDRGANYGYTF.

The chain recombines TRBV13 with TRBJ2-1, with 8 nucleotides matching TRBD2. This CDR3 has 17 residues. Germline V gene sequence: CDR1 PRHDT, CDR2 FYEKMQ (reference sequence). Trimming took 5 bases from V and 7 from J; bases not matched to a gene: 16. CDR3 nucleotides: TGTGCCAGCAGCAACCCCGAGCGGGAGCTGGCTTGGAATGAGCAGTTCTTC. It codes for CASSNPERELAWNEQFF.

The gene calls are TRBV4-1 and TRBJ2-1, with 8 bases lining up with TRBD2. This CDR3 has 16 amino acids. V was pared by 2 bases and J by 7 bases, with 10 bases of the junction left unmatched. Germline V gene sequence: CDR1 MGHRA, CDR2 YSYEKL. CDR3 bases: TGCGCCAGCAGCCAAAACTCCGGGGGGGCCGCGAATGAGCAGTTCTTC. Protein product: CASSQNSGGAANEQFF.

The V call is TRBV5-4, the J call TRBJ2-1; 9 bases line up with TRBD2. Looked up from germline, CDR1 is SGHNT and CDR2 is YYREEE (reference sequence). V shed 0 bases, J shed 6 bases, and the junction held 4 bases outside the gene matches. The length of the CDR3 is 15 residues. The CDR3 DNA sequence: TGTGCCAGCAGCTTGGCACAGCGGGGGGTCAATGAGCAGTTCTTC. Its translation: CASSLAQRGVNEQFF.